The 20 T cell receptor beta chains below come from one sample, sequenced in a study of blood T cell repertoires in COVID-19. Measured with immunoSEQ multiplex PCR; TCRdb has only the in-frame clones, and not every one. The sample has about 200,000 clones; 84% are singletons. The sample taken for sequencing was peripheral blood. The origin of the receptors is a woman aged 45-60 years with active or convalescent COVID-19.

The chain has TRBV19 and TRBJ2-7; TRBD1 matches 9 bases. Trimming took 6 bases from V and 3 from J; bases not matched to a gene: 9. The CDR3 contains 15 residues. From germline, CDR1 is LNHDA and CDR2 SQIVND (reference sequence). The CDR3 DNA follows: TGTGCCAGTAGAACCTCGGGACAGGGCTTCTACGAGCAGTACTTC. Residues: CASRTSGQGFYEQYF.

There are a few counts of this clone. The V call is TRBV7-2, the J call TRBJ1-3, with D tentatively TRBD1 (5 bases). CDR1 and CDR2 (germline): SGHTA, FQGNSA. The length of the CDR3 is 16 residues. The V gene lost 5 bases and the J gene lost 1 base, with 15 bases spanning the gap. The CDR3 is CASSPKGWASGNTIYF. The CDR3 coding sequence is TGTGCCAGCAGCCCCAAGGGGTGGGCTTCTGGAAACACCATATATTTT. The variable domain in full, with the rest retrieved from reference TRBV7-2 and TRBJ1-3, is GAGVSQSPSNKVTEKGKDVELRCDPISGHTALYWYRQSLGQGLEFLIYFQGNSAPDKSGLPSDRFSAERTGGSVSTLTIQRTQQEDSAVYLCASSPKGWASGNTIYFGEGSWLTVV.

The rearrangement uses TRBV12-5 and TRBJ1-1; D might be TRBD1 (5 bases). The length of the CDR3 is 13 residues. The germline V and J ends were trimmed by 9 bases and 3 bases, with 14 bases remaining between them. CDR1 is LGHNT, CDR2 FRNRAP, per germline. The CDR3 spells CASSKQVDTEAFF. The CDR3 DNA reads TGTGCTAGCTCGAAACAGGTGGACACTGAAGCTTTCTTT.

The rearrangement joins TRBV5-1 to TRBJ2-3, with TRBD1 as a possible D gene (6 bases). This CDR3 has 16 amino acids. The ends were cut back, 0 bases at V and 0 bases at J, with 11 bases in the middle. The germline V gene encodes CDR1 SGHRS and CDR2 YFSETQ. CDR3 DNA sequence: TGCGCCAGCAGCTTGGCCGGCAGGGGAAGCACAGATACGCAGTATTTT. Translated, it gives CASSLAGRGSTDTQYF.

Comments on this clone: This may be a read error: a much more frequent sequence differs by one nucleotide. At the DNA level, this CDR3 is encoded by other sequences in the same sample as well. This rearrangement joins TRBV7-2 to TRBJ2-1, with 11 bases that match TRBD2. V lost 3 bases, J lost 5 bases, and 0 bases stayed unmatched. CDR1 and CDR2 from the germline V gene are SGHTA and FQGNSA. The CDR3 contains 14 residues. Here the CDR3 reads CASSLGLADNEQFF. CDR3 nucleotide sequence: TGTGCCAGCAGCTTGGGACTAGCGGACAATGAGCAGTTCTTC.

The chain is built from TRBV6-5 and TRBJ2-3; D is possibly TRBD2 (6 bases). This CDR3 is built from 14 residues. Germline V CDR1 and CDR2: MNHEY, SVGAGI. Trimming cost V 4 bases and J 6 bases, with 14 bases left between them. The CDR3 region has the DNA TGTGCCAGCAGTTCGTCCGGAGGGGTTGATACGCAGTATTTT. This encodes CASSSSGGVDTQYF.

The chain employs TRBV10-3 and TRBJ1-2, with TRBD1 identical over 7 bases. The CDR3 totals 13 residues. Germline trimming cut 6 bases from V and 3 bases from J; bases unmatched to any gene: 4. CDR1 is ENHRY and CDR2 is SYGVKD in the germline V gene. CDR3 in DNA: TGTGCCATCAGCTTAGACAGGGACTATGGCTACACCTTC. It encodes CAISLDRDYGYTF.

The V gene is TRBV28, the J gene TRBJ1-4; D gene ambiguous. Germline V gives CDR1 MDHEN, CDR2 SYDVKM. Trimming shortened V by 2 bases and J by 12 bases, and 10 bases separated the two germline ends. The CDR3 runs 12 residues. The CDR3 spells CASSLQMRELFF. CDR3 nucleotide sequence: TGTGCCAGCAGTTTACAGATGAGGGAACTGTTTTTT.

The chain recombines TRBV24-1 with TRBJ1-5; no clear D. V lost 1 base to trimming and J lost 0 bases, with 9 bases between them. The germline V gene has CDR1 KGHDR and CDR2 SFDVKD. CDR3 length: 16 residues. Here the CDR3 reads CATSDFGGLSNQPQHF. The CDR3 DNA reads TGTGCCACCAGTGATTTCGGCGGTCTTAGCAATCAGCCCCAGCATTTT.

V is TRBV7-2 and J is TRBJ1-2, with D possibly matching TRBD1 (6 bases). Trimming removed 4 bases from V and 0 bases from J, with 12 bases in between. This CDR3 is built from 15 residues. Germline V CDR1 and CDR2: SGHTA, FQGNSA. CDR3 nucleotides: TGTGCCAGCAGCTACAGGGTCGGGCCTAACTATGGCTACACCTTC. The encoded protein is CASSYRVGPNYGYTF.

V usage is TRBV20-1 and J usage is TRBJ1-2, with a tentative D call TRBD1 (5 bases). Trimming took off 3 bases at V and 4 bases at J, with 6 bases between the two ends. CDR1 is DFQATT and CDR2 is SNEGSKA in the germline V gene (reference sequence). This CDR3 is built from 11 residues. The DNA for the CDR3 is TGCAGTGCTAGGGGGGGCTATGGCTACACCTTC. Amino acids: CSARGGYGYTF.

The chain has TRBV5-4 and TRBJ2-3, with unresolved D. Trimming removed 3 bases at V and 2 bases at J, with 7 bases between. CDR1 SGHNT and CDR2 YYREEE come from the germline V gene (reference sequence). CDR3 length: 13 residues. The CDR3 here is CASSWADTDTQYF. The CDR3 DNA reads as TGTGCCAGCAGCTGGGCAGACACAGATACGCAGTATTTT. Based on the CDR3 plus reference TRBV5-4 and TRBJ2-3, the full variable domain is ETGVTQSPTHLIKTRGQQVTLRCSSQSGHNTVSWYQQALGQGPQFIFQYYREEENGRGNFPPRFSGLQFPNYSSELNVNALELDDSALYLCASSWADTDTQYFGPGTRLTVL.

This clone was detected only once. This sample also contains other DNA sequences that code for the same CDR3. The V call is TRBV5-1, the J call TRBJ1-3; possible D gene TRBD1, 5 bases. The germline V and J ends were trimmed by 5 bases and 0 bases, with 9 bases remaining between them. The CDR3 spans 14 residues. CDR1 and CDR2 (germline): SGHRS, YFSETQ. CDR3 nucleotide sequence: TGCGCCAGCAGTCTCCAGGGCTCTGGAAACACCATATATTTT. Its protein product is CASSLQGSGNTIYF.

The chain employs TRBV28 and TRBJ1-5; D not resolved. CDR3 size: 14 residues. In germline, CDR1 is MDHEN, CDR2 SYDVKM. Trimming cost V 3 bases and J 0 bases, with 6 bases left between them. The CDR3 sequence: CASSFLASNQPQHF. Written as DNA, the CDR3 is TGTGCCAGCAGTTTCTTAGCTAGCAATCAGCCCCAGCATTTT.

This clone was recorded once. CDR3 residues: CASSLNGRRYEQYF. The DNA of the CDR3 is TGTGCCAGCAGTTTAAACGGCCGCAGGTACGAGCAGTACTTC. J is TRBJ2-7 and V is TRBV27; D is undetermined. Trimming took 2 bases from V and 4 from J, leaving 12 bases between them. Germline V gene sequence: CDR1 MNHEY, CDR2 SMNVEV (reference sequence). This CDR3 comprises 14 residues.

The DNA of the CDR3 is TGCGCCAGCAGCCCACCCGGACAGAATGAAAAACTGTTTTTT. Its protein is CASSPPGQNEKLFF. The V and J genes are TRBV4-1 and TRBJ1-4, with D tentatively TRBD1 (6 bases). The germline V and J ends were trimmed by 4 bases and 5 bases, with 11 bases remaining between them. The CDR3 length is 14 residues. The V gene's germline CDR1 is MGHRA and CDR2 YSYEKL.

V is TRBV3-1 (or the pseudogene TRBV3-2) and J is TRBJ1-4; 7 bases match TRBD1. CDR3 length: 15 residues. Germline CDR1 and CDR2: LGHDT and YNNKEL (reference sequence). V shed 6 bases, J shed 3 bases, and the junction held 7 bases outside the gene matches. CDR3 amino acids: CASRLKGAPNEKLFF. The CDR3 DNA follows: TGTGCCAGCAGACTAAAGGGGGCACCTAATGAAAAACTGTTTTTT.

The chain is built from TRBV6-6 and TRBJ2-7, with D unclear. Per the germline V gene, CDR1 is MNHNY and CDR2 is SVGAGI (reference sequence). The CDR3 length is 16 residues. The V end was cut by 8 bases, the J end by 3 bases, with 23 bases between. The CDR3 DNA follows: TGTGCCAGCGCCGGCGGCAGATTTCCTACGGACTACGAGCAGTACGTC. Its translation is CASAGGRFPTDYEQYV.

The V call is TRBV2, the J call TRBJ2-3; TRBD1 might be the D (5 bases). Germline V gene lookup returns CDR1 SNHLY and CDR2 FYNNEI. CDR3 size: 12 residues. V gave up 6 bases and J gave up 3 bases, with 7 bases separating them. The CDR3 loop reads CASRDNTDTQYF. DNA of the CDR3: TGTGCCAGCAGGGACAATACAGATACGCAGTATTTT. Based on the CDR3 plus reference TRBV2 and TRBJ2-3, the full variable domain is EPEVTQTPSHQVTQMGQEVILRCVPISNHLYFYWYRQILGQKVEFLVSFYNNEISEKSEIFDDQFSVERPDGSNFTLKIRSTKLEDSAMYFCASRDNTDTQYFGPGTRLTVL.

This chain connects TRBV6-4 to TRBJ2-1; the D gene is possibly TRBD1 (5 bases). Trimming took off 2 bases at V and 15 bases at J, with 14 bases between the two ends. Germline assignment: CDR1 MRHNA and CDR2 SNTAGT. The CDR3 totals 12 residues. CDR3 loop: CASSDELGRLFF. The CDR3 nucleotides are TGTGCCAGCAGTGACGAACTGGGGCGGCTGTTCTTC.